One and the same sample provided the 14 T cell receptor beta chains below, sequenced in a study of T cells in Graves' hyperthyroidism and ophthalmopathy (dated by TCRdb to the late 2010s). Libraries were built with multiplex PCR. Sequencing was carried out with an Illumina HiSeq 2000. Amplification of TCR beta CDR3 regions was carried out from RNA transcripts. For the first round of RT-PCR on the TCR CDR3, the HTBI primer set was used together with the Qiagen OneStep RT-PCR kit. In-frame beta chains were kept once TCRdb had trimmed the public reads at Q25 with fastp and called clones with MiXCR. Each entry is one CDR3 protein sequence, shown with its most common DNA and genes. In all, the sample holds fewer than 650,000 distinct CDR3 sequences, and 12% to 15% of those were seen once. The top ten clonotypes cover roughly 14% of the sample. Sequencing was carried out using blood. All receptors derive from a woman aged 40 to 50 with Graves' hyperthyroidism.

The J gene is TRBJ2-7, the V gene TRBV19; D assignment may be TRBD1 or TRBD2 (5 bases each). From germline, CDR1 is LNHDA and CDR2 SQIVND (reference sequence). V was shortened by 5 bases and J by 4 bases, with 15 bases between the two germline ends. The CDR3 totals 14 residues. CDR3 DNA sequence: TGTGCCAGTAGTGCCCCGGGGCGACCGTACGAGCAGTACTTC. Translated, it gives CASSAPGRPYEQYF.

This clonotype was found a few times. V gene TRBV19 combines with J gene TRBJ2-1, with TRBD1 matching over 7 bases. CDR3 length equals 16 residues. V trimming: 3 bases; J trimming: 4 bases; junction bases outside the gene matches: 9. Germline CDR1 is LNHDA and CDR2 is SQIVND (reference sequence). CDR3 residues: CASSILKGARYNEQFF. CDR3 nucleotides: TGTGCCAGTAGTATTTTGAAGGGGGCGAGGTACAATGAGCAGTTCTTC.

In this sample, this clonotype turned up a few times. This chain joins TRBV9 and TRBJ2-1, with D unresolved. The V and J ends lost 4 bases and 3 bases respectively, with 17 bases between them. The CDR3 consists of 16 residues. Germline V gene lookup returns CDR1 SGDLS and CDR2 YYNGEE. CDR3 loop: CASSLDPQLDYNEQFF. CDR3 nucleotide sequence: TGTGCCAGCAGCTTGGACCCTCAACTTGACTACAATGAGCAGTTCTTC.

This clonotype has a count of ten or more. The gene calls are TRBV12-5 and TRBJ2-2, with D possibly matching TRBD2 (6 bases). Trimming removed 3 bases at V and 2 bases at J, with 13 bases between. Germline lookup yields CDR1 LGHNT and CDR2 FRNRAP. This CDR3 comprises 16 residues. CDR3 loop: CASGLFRDSNTGELFF. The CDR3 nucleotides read TGTGCTAGTGGTTTATTCCGGGACTCAAACACCGGGGAGCTGTTTTTT.

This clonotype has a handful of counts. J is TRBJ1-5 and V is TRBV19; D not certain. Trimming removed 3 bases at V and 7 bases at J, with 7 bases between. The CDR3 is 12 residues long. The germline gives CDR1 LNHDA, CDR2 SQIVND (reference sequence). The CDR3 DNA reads TGTGCCAGTAGTATTGAACCGCAGCCCCAGCATTTT. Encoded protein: CASSIEPQPQHF.

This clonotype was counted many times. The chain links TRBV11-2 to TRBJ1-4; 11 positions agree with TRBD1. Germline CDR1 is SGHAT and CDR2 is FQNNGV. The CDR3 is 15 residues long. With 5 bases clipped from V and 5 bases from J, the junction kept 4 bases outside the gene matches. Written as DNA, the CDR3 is TGTGCCAGCAGCCCCCGGACAGGGGGCAATGAAAAACTGTTTTTT. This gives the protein CASSPRTGGNEKLFF.

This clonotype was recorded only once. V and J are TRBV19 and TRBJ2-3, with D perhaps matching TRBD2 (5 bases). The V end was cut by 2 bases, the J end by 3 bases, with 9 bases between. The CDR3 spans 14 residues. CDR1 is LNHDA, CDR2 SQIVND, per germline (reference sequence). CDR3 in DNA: TGTGCCAGTAGTATACAACTAGTGACAGATACGCAGTATTTT. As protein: CASSIQLVTDTQYF.

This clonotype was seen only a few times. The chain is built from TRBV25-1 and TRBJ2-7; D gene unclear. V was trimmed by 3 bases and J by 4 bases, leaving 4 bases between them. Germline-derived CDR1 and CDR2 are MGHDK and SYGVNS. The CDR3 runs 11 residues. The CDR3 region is CASSDGYEQYF. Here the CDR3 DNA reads TGTGCCAGCAGTGATGGTTACGAGCAGTACTTC.

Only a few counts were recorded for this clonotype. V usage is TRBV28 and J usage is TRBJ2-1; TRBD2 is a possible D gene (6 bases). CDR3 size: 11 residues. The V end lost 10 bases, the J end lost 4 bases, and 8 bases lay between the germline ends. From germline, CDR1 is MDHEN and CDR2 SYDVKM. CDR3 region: CATGLYNEQFF. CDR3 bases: TGTGCCACAGGACTATACAATGAGCAGTTCTTC.

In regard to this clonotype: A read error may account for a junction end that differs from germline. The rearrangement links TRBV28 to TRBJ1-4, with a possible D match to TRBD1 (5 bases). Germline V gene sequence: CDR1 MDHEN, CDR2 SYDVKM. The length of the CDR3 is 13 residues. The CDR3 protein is CATLDGTTEKLFF. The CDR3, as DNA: TGTGCCACTCTTGACGGGACTACTGAAAAACTGTTTTTT.

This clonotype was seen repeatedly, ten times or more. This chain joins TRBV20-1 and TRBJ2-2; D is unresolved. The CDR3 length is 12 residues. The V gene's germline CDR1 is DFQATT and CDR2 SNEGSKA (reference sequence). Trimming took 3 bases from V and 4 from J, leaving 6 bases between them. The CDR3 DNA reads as TGCAGTGCTAGTGGACCCACCGGGGAGCTGTTTTTT. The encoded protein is CSASGPTGELFF.

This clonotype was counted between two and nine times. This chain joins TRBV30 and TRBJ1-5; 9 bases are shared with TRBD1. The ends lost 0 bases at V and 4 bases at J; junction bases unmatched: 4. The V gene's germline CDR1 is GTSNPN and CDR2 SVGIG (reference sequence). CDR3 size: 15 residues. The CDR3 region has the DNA TGTGCCTGGAGTGTACAGGGGGCGGGTAATCAGCCCCAGCATTTT. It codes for CAWSVQGAGNQPQHF.

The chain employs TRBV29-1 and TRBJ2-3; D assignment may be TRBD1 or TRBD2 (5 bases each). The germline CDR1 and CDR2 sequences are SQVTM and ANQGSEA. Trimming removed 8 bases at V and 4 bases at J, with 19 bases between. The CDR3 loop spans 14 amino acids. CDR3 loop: CSSLLSGTADTQYF. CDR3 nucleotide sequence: TGCAGCTCGCTGTTGTCGGGGACGGCAGATACGCAGTATTTT.

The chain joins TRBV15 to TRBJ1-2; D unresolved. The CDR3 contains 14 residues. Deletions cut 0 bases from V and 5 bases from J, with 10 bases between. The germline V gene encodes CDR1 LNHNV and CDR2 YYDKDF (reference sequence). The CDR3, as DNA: TGTGCCACCAGCAGAGATAAGGGTCCGTATGGCTACACCTTC. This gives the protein CATSRDKGPYGYTF.